This entry lists 26 T cell receptor beta chains sequenced from one sample in a study of shared clonotypes between healthy human individuals. Produced via immunoSEQ multiplex PCR; TCRdb's table is partial and in-frame only. Among approximately 2.5 million clones, more than 85% were seen once, and the ten largest hold about 0.38%. The sequenced sample consisted of naive CD4+ T cells from PBMCs. The subset was: CD45RA+ positively selected. These receptors were collected from a man between 18 and 35 years old in good health. Some clones in this sample may be carry-over from other donors' samples.

This clone has more than one count but fewer than ten. The rearrangement joins TRBV2 to TRBJ1-4, with D possibly TRBD1 on 5 matching bases. The germline V gene encodes CDR1 SNHLY and CDR2 FYNNEI. The CDR3 has 15 amino acids. V was trimmed by 6 bases and J by 3 bases, leaving 14 bases between them. The CDR3 DNA reads TGTGCCAGCAGCGACACCGGGGCGGCTAATGAAAAACTGTTTTTT. It translates to CASSDTGAANEKLFF.

V usage is TRBV6-6 and J usage is TRBJ2-1; a possible D gene is TRBD2 (5 bases). CDR1 and CDR2 from the germline V gene are MNHNY and SVGAGI (reference sequence). Trimming took off 5 bases at V and 1 base at J, with 12 bases between the two ends. This CDR3 has 15 residues. The DNA for the CDR3 is TGTGCCAGCAGTCAGCGGTCACAATCCTACAATGAGCAGTTCTTC. This codes for CASSQRSQSYNEQFF.

The chain employs TRBV5-4 and TRBJ2-4; 8 positions agree with TRBD2. The CDR3 is 13 amino acids. The germline V gene encodes CDR1 SGHNT and CDR2 YYREEE (reference sequence). With V trimmed by 4 bases and J by 11 bases, 8 bases remained unmatched. The CDR3 is CASSRGGLGLQYF. Written as DNA, the CDR3 is TGTGCCAGCAGCCGGGGGGGATTGGGACTTCAGTACTTC.

The chain has TRBV28 and TRBJ2-7; D not certain. The germline V and J ends were trimmed by 5 bases and 0 bases, with 14 bases remaining between them. Germline-derived CDR1 and CDR2 are MDHEN and SYDVKM. This CDR3 contains 15 residues. CDR3 coding DNA: TGTGCCAGCAGTCCTGCCGGTTGGAACTCCTACGAGCAGTACTTC. Protein: CASSPAGWNSYEQYF.

The chain uses TRBV30 and TRBJ2-7; tentatively, D is TRBD2 (5 bases). This CDR3 has 11 residues. Trimming shortened V by 2 bases and J by 6 bases, and 8 bases separated the two germline ends. Germline-derived CDR1 and CDR2 are GTSNPN and SVGIG (reference sequence). The CDR3 loop is CAWSHEGEQYF. DNA of the CDR3: TGTGCCTGGAGTCATGAGGGCGAGCAGTACTTC.

This sequence joins TRBV6-6 and TRBJ2-3; 13 nucleotides align to TRBD2. V shed 6 bases, J shed 5 bases, and the junction held 8 bases outside the gene matches. Per the germline V gene, CDR1 is MNHNY and CDR2 is SVGAGI (reference sequence). This CDR3 spans 16 amino acids. CDR3 sequence reads: CASRPRLAGGRDTQYF. The CDR3 nucleotides are TGTGCCAGCAGGCCTAGACTAGCGGGAGGTAGAGATACGCAGTATTTT.

The chain uses TRBV29-1 and TRBJ2-5; TRBD1 aligns across 10 bases. The CDR3 runs 14 residues. CDR1 and CDR2 from the germline V gene are SQVTM and ANQGSEA. After removal of 7 bases from V and 2 bases from J, the junction contained 7 bases not matched to a gene. CDR3 sequence reads: CSAGQGVRQETQYF. CDR3 in DNA: TGCAGCGCCGGACAGGGGGTTCGGCAAGAGACCCAGTACTTC.

The chain has TRBV28 and TRBJ2-5; D may be TRBD2 (5 bases). The CDR3 is 16 residues long. The germline CDR1 and CDR2 sequences are MDHEN and SYDVKM. V dropped 5 bases and J dropped 4 bases, with 20 bases sitting between them. CDR3 sequence reads: CASSPRTASGSETQYF. The CDR3, as DNA: TGTGCCAGCAGTCCGCGCACAGCCTCGGGGTCAGAGACCCAGTACTTC. Using reference TRBV28 and TRBJ2-5 for the parts outside the CDR3, the full variable domain is DVKVTQSSRYLVKRTGEKVFLECVQDMDHENMFWYRQDPGLGLRLIYFSYDVKMKEKGDIPEGYSVSREKKERFSLILESASTNQTSMYLCASSPRTASGSETQYFGPGTRLLVL.

The CDR3 coding sequence is TGTGCCAGCAGTCGACAGGTTTCCTACGAGCAGTACTTC. This sequence encodes CASSRQVSYEQYF. This rearrangement joins TRBV11-1 to TRBJ2-7; tentative D call: TRBD1 (6 bases). This CDR3 has 13 residues. V lost 6 bases to trimming and J lost 1 base, with 10 bases between them. Germline V gene lookup returns CDR1 SGHAT and CDR2 FQDESV (reference sequence).

Only a few counts were recorded for this clone. V and J are TRBV6-1 and TRBJ1-1; D is undetermined. The V gene's germline CDR1 is MNHNS and CDR2 SASEGT. V lost 5 bases, J lost 4 bases, and 8 bases lay in between. There are 12 residues in the CDR3. The CDR3 nucleotides read TGTGCCAGCAGTTTCAGCGGCACTGAAGCTTTCTTT. It yields the protein CASSFSGTEAFF.

The chain combines TRBV9 with TRBJ2-1; 9 nucleotides line up with TRBD2. CDR1 is SGDLS, CDR2 YYNGEE, per germline. CDR3 size: 16 residues. V was clipped by 0 bases and J by 9 bases; unmatched bases: 10. The CDR3 DNA is TGTGCCAGCAGCGTAGGGCTGGCGGGAGGGCAGGGTGAGCAGTTCTTC. It encodes CASSVGLAGGQGEQFF. Supplemented by reference TRBV9 and TRBJ2-1, the full variable domain reads DSGVTQTPKHLITATGQRVTLRCSPRSGDLSVYWYQQSLDQGLQFLIQYYNGEERAKGNILERFSAQQFPDLHSELNLSSLELGDSALYFCASSVGLAGGQGEQFFGPGTRLTVL.

In DNA form, the CDR3 reads TGTGCCAGCAGTCCGACACCCCCATACGAGCAGTACTTC. Translated: CASSPTPPYEQYF. The chain recombines TRBV28 with TRBJ2-7; D ambiguous. The length of the CDR3 is 13 residues. V gave up 5 bases and J gave up 4 bases, with 12 bases separating them. Germline V gene data show CDR1 as MDHEN and CDR2 as SYDVKM.

The chain has TRBV5-1 and TRBJ2-7; 10 bases match TRBD1. Germline V gene data show CDR1 as SGHRS and CDR2 as YFSETQ. J lost 9 bases, V lost 1 base, and 10 bases had no gene match. This CDR3 spans 15 amino acids. CDR3 coding DNA: TGCGCCAGCAGCTTGCCCCTCGGGACAGGGGACGGGCAGTACTTC. This codes for CASSLPLGTGDGQYF.

The V and J genes are TRBV18 and TRBJ1-1; unclear D gene. The CDR3 totals 16 residues. Germline assignment: CDR1 KGHSH and CDR2 LQKENI. The V end lost 0 bases, the J end lost 1 base, and 12 bases lay between the germline ends. The CDR3 loop reads CASSPPASPRNTEAFF. CDR3 nucleotide sequence: TGTGCCAGCTCACCACCCGCATCCCCGAGGAACACTGAAGCTTTCTTT.

Only one count was recorded for this clone. The J gene is TRBJ2-3, the V gene TRBV28; D not resolved. Germline CDR1 is MDHEN and CDR2 is SYDVKM. V lost 5 bases and J lost 3, with 18 bases in between. This CDR3 spans 16 amino acids. The DNA of the CDR3 is TGTGCCAGCAGTCCCCCCTATGCCGTCCGGACAGATACGCAGTATTTT. Translation gives CASSPPYAVRTDTQYF. Full variable domain (rest looked up from reference TRBV28 and TRBJ2-3): DVKVTQSSRYLVKRTGEKVFLECVQDMDHENMFWYRQDPGLGLRLIYFSYDVKMKEKGDIPEGYSVSREKKERFSLILESASTNQTSMYLCASSPPYAVRTDTQYFGPGTRLTVL.

A word on this clone: The sample carries other DNA sequences with the same CDR3. The chain is built from TRBV18 and TRBJ2-7; D possibly corresponds to TRBD1 (6 bases). V dropped 6 bases and J dropped 0 bases, with 12 bases sitting between them. Germline loops: CDR1 KGHSH, CDR2 LQKENI. This CDR3 has 14 amino acids. CDR3 DNA sequence: TGTGCCAGCTCCCTGGCAGGGGACTCCTACGAGCAGTACTTC. Translated: CASSLAGDSYEQYF.

The chain combines TRBV5-3 with TRBJ2-1; TRBD2 aligns across 12 bases. TRBV5-3 is designated an ORF whose function remains uncertain. V shed 7 bases and J 5 bases; nucleotides not matched to a gene: 4. The CDR3 consists of 14 residues. For the CDR3, the DNA is TGTGCCAGACCCCGACTAGCGGGAGACAATGAGCAGTTCTTC. Translating gives CARPRLAGDNEQFF.

The gene calls are TRBV5-1 and TRBJ2-5; a possible D gene is TRBD1 (6 bases). Germline loops: CDR1 SGHRS, CDR2 YFSETQ. This CDR3 has 16 amino acids. V lost 7 bases, J lost 9 bases, and 28 bases lay in between. CDR3 sequence reads: CASATTGTSEGGAQYF. CDR3 in DNA: TGCGCCAGCGCTACAACCGGGACGAGCGAAGGGGGAGCCCAGTACTTC.

This chain links TRBV5-4 with TRBJ2-2, with D perhaps matching TRBD1 (6 bases). The germline gives CDR1 SGHNT, CDR2 YYREEE (reference sequence). The CDR3 sequence is 15 residues long. V was pared by 6 bases and J by 4 bases, with 16 bases between. CDR3 residues: CASTQVGGITGELFF. The CDR3 DNA reads TGTGCCAGCACCCAAGTAGGGGGAATCACCGGGGAGCTGTTTTTT.

The chain links TRBV4-1 to TRBJ2-1; 12 bases agree with TRBD2. With V trimmed by 6 bases and J by 4 bases, 10 bases remained unmatched. The CDR3 is 17 residues long. From germline, CDR1 is MGHRA and CDR2 YSYEKL. CDR3 sequence: CASSLGTSGPLYNEQFF. The CDR3 nucleotides read TGCGCCAGCAGTCTTGGGACTAGCGGGCCCCTTTACAATGAGCAGTTCTTC.

The chain uses TRBV18 and TRBJ2-3; 8 nucleotides agree with TRBD1. The ends lost 6 bases at V and 6 bases at J; junction bases unmatched: 14. The germline CDR1 and CDR2 sequences are KGHSH and LQKENI. CDR3 size: 16 residues. In nucleotides, the CDR3 is TGTGCCAGCTCGCCCAACATCGGACAGGGTCCGGATACGCAGTATTTT. Translating gives CASSPNIGQGPDTQYF.

The J gene is TRBJ2-3, the V gene TRBV7-3, with a possible D match to TRBD2 (6 bases). CDR1 and CDR2 (germline): SGHTA, FQGTGA. The CDR3 contains 15 residues. The V end was cut by 4 bases, the J end by 2 bases, with 13 bases between. In nucleotides, the CDR3 is TGTGCCAGCAGCTCCTCGGGACTCTCCACAGATACGCAGTATTTT. It encodes CASSSSGLSTDTQYF.

V usage is TRBV6-6 and J usage is TRBJ2-1; a weak D match, TRBD2 (6 bases). The V end was cut by 2 bases, the J end by 10 bases, with 18 bases between. This CDR3 contains 15 residues. From germline, CDR1 is MNHNY and CDR2 SVGAGI (reference sequence). CDR3 bases: TGTGCCAGCAGTTACGTGGTTCTAGCGAATCCAGAGCAGTTCTTC. Translation: CASSYVVLANPEQFF.

This chain uses TRBV7-2 with TRBJ2-7; tentative D call: TRBD1 (6 bases). CDR3 size: 15 residues. V was trimmed by 4 bases and J by 7 bases, leaving 20 bases between them. Germline V CDR1 and CDR2: SGHTA, FQGNSA. The CDR3 here is CASSSPQGLSVEQYF. Here the CDR3 DNA reads TGTGCCAGCAGCTCTCCACAGGGATTAAGCGTGGAGCAGTACTTC.

The CDR3 loop is CASSESVAQYF. CDR3 nucleotides: TGTGCCAGCAGTGAATCGGTGGCGCAGTACTTC. J is TRBJ2-7 and V is TRBV2; no clear D gene. Per germline, CDR1 SNHLY and CDR2 FYNNEI. The germline V and J ends were trimmed by 2 bases and 9 bases, with 8 bases remaining between them. This CDR3 has 11 residues. Drawing the rest from reference TRBV2 and TRBJ2-7, the complete variable domain is EPEVTQTPSHQVTQMGQEVILRCVPISNHLYFYWYRQILGQKVEFLVSFYNNEISEKSEIFDDQFSVERPDGSNFTLKIRSTKLEDSAMYFCASSESVAQYFGPGTRLTVT.

The chain is built from TRBV11-2 and TRBJ1-2; D possibly corresponds to TRBD1 (6 bases). The CDR3 is made up of 14 amino acids. Germline lookup yields CDR1 SGHAT and CDR2 FQNNGV. The V end was cut by 5 bases, the J end by 4 bases, with 14 bases between. CDR3 DNA: TGTGCCAGCAGCCCAGGGGAGGGGGGCTATGGCTACACCTTC. Amino acids: CASSPGEGGYGYTF.